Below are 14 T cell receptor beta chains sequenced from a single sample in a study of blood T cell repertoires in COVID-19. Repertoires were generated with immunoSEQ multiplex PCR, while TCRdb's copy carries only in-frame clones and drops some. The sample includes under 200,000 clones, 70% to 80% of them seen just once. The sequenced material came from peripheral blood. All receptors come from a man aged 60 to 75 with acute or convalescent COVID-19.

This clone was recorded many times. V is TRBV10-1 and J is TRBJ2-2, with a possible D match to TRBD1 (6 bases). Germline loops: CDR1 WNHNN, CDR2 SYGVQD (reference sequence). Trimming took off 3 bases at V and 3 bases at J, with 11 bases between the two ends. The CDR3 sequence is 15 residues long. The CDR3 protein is CASSDGGEDTGELFF. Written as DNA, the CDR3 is TGCGCCAGCAGTGATGGGGGCGAGGACACCGGGGAGCTGTTTTTT.

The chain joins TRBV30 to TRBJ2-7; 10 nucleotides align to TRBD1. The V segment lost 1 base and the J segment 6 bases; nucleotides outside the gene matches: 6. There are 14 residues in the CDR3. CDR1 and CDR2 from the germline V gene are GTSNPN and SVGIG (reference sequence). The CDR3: CAWSGTGGGSEQYF. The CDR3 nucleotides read TGTGCCTGGAGTGGGACAGGGGGGGGGAGCGAGCAGTACTTC.

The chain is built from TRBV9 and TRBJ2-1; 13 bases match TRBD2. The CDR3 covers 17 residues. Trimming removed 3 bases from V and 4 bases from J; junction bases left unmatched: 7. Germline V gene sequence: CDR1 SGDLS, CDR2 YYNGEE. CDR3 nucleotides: TGTGCCAGCAGCGCCACGACTAGCGGGGGGCCGTACAATGAGCAGTTCTTC. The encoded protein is CASSATTSGGPYNEQFF.

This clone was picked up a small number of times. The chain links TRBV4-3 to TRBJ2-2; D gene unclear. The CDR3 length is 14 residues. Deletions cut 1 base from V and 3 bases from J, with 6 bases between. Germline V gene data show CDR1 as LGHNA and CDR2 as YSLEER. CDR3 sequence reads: CASSQVQDTGELFF. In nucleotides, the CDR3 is TGCGCCAGCAGCCAAGTGCAGGACACCGGGGAGCTGTTTTTT.

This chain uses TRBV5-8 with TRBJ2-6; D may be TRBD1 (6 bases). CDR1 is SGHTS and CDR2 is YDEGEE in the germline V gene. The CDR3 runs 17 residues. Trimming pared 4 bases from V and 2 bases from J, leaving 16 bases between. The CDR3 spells CASSRIRTGTGANVLTF. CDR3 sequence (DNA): TGTGCCAGCAGCCGAATACGAACAGGGACTGGGGCCAACGTCCTGACTTTC.

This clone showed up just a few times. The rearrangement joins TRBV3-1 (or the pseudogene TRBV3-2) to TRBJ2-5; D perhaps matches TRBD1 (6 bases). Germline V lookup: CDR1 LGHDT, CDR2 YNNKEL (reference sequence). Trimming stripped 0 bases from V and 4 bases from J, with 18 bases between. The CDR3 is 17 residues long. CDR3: CASSQDWWGPFVETQYF. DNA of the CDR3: TGTGCCAGCAGCCAAGACTGGTGGGGGCCGTTTGTAGAGACCCAGTACTTC.

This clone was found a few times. CDR3 amino acids: CASSSLKGSGGSPLHF. DNA for the CDR3: TGTGCCAGCAGTTCCCTCAAGGGCTCAGGAGGCTCACCCCTCCACTTT. This sequence joins TRBV6-6 and TRBJ1-6; D remains unclear. V was clipped by 4 bases and J by 10 bases, with 20 bases between them. CDR1 and CDR2 (germline): MNHNY, SVGAGI (reference sequence). CDR3 size: 16 residues.

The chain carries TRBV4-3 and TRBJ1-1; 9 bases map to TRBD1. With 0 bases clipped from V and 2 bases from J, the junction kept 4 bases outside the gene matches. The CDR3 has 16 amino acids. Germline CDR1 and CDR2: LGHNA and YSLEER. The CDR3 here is CASSQETGGSNTEAFF. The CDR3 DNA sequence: TGCGCCAGCAGCCAAGAGACAGGGGGTAGTAACACTGAAGCTTTCTTT.

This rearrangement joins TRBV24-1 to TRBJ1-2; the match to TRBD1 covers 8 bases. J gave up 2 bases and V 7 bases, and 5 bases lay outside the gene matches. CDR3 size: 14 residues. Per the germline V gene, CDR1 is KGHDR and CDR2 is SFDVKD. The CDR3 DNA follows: TGTGCCACCAGAGGGACAGGCGAAAACTATGGCTACACCTTC. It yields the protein CATRGTGENYGYTF.

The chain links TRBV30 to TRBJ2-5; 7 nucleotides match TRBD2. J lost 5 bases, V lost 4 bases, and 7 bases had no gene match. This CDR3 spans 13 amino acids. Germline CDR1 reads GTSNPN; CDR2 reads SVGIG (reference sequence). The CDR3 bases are TGTGCCTGGACCTGGGGGGGGGACGAGACCCAGTACTTC. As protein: CAWTWGGDETQYF. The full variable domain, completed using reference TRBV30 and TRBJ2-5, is SQTIHQWPATLVQPVGSPLSLECTVEGTSNPNLYWYRQAAGRGLQLLFYSVGIGQISSEVPQNLSASRPQDRQFILSSKKLLLSDSGFYLCAWTWGGDETQYFGPGTRLLVL.

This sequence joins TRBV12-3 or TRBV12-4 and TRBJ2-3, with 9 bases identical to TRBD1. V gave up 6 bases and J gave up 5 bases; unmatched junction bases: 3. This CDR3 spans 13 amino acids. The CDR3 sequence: CASRQGAIDTQYF. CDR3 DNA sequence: TGTGCCAGCAGACAGGGGGCAATAGATACGCAGTATTTT.

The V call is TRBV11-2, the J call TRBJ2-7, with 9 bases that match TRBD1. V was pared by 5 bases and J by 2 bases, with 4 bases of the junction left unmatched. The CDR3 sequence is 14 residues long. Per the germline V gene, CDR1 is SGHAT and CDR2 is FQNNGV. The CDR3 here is CASSGQGSTYEQYF. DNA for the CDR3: TGTGCCAGCAGCGGACAGGGGTCTACCTACGAGCAGTACTTC.

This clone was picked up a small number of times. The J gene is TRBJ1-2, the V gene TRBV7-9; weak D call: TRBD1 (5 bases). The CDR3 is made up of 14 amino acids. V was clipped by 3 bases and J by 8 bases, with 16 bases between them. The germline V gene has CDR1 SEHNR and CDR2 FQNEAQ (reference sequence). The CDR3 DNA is TGTGCCAGCAGCTTGGGGGGATACGTGTACGGCTACACCTTC. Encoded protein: CASSLGGYVYGYTF.

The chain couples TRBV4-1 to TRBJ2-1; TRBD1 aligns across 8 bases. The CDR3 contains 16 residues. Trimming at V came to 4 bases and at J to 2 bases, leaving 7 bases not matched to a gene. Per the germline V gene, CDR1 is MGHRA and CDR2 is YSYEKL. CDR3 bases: TGCGCCAGCAGCCCGATGACAGGGGCTACCTACAATGAGCAGTTCTTC. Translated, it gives CASSPMTGATYNEQFF.